These 29 T cell receptor beta chains share one sample of origin, sequenced in a study of naive CD8 T cells in extremely preterm neonates. Cord blood came from elective full-term cesareans at roughly 37-41 weeks without labor or membrane rupture. Profiling relied on immunoSEQ multiplex PCR, and the TCRdb table lists in-frame clones only, not all of them. Among a few thousand clones listed, 97% were seen once. Material for sequencing was naive CD8+ T cells from cord blood. The receptors were sampled from a newborn in good health.

The rearrangement joins TRBV12-1 to TRBJ2-1; TRBD2 was called by the table and not checked on the DNA. TRBV12-1 is a listed pseudogene. The CDR3 consists of 15 residues. CDR3 nucleotides: TGTGCCAGCAGCTTACTAGCGGGAGGGTACAATGAGCAGTTCTTC. Amino acid sequence: CASSLLAGGYNEQFF.

The chain links TRBV27 to TRBJ2-7, with D tentatively TRBD2 (6 bases). Germline CDR1 and CDR2: MNHEY and SMNVEV (reference sequence). The CDR3 covers 14 residues. V gave up 4 bases and J gave up 0 bases, with 10 bases separating them. The CDR3 loop is CASSWGLSSYEQYF. As DNA, the CDR3 is TGTGCCAGCAGTTGGGGACTGTCCTCCTACGAGCAGTACTTC.

The rearrangement links TRBV27 to TRBJ2-1; 8 bases are shared with TRBD1. Unmatched junction bases numbered 9, after V lost 6 bases and J lost 5 bases. This CDR3 region has 15 residues. Germline CDR1 and CDR2: MNHEY and SMNVEV (reference sequence). This CDR3 is CASRGGQVAHNEQFF. CDR3 nucleotide sequence: TGTGCCAGCAGGGGGGGACAGGTGGCCCACAATGAGCAGTTCTTC.

This sequence joins TRBV4-1 and TRBJ2-1; 10 nucleotides align to TRBD2. The germline V gene encodes CDR1 MGHRA and CDR2 YSYEKL. This CDR3 spans 16 amino acids. J lost 3 bases, V lost 3 bases, and 5 bases had no gene match. CDR3 region: CASSHPSGSSYNEQFF. The CDR3 region has the DNA TGCGCCAGCAGCCACCCTAGCGGGAGTAGCTACAATGAGCAGTTCTTC.

The chain recombines TRBV15 with TRBJ2-7; maybe TRBD2 (6 bases). V lost 0 bases, J lost 0 bases, and 15 bases lay in between. Germline-derived CDR1 and CDR2 are LNHNV and YYDKDF (reference sequence). The CDR3 has 17 amino acids. CDR3 loop: CATSRDDAGRISYEQYF. The CDR3 nucleotides read TGTGCCACCAGCAGAGATGATGCGGGGCGGATCTCCTACGAGCAGTACTTC.

This chain uses TRBV10-2 with TRBJ1-5; D is unclear. Germline CDR1 and CDR2: WSHSY and SAAADI. Deletions cut 7 bases from V and 0 bases from J, with 13 bases between. The CDR3 spans 15 residues. Here the CDR3 reads CASKEANPSNQPQHF. The CDR3 coding sequence is TGCGCCAGCAAAGAGGCAAACCCTAGCAATCAGCCCCAGCATTTT.

The J gene is TRBJ2-7, the V gene TRBV10-2; a weak D match, TRBD2 (6 bases). The CDR3 extends over 12 amino acids. Trimming removed 9 bases at V and 1 base at J, with 10 bases between. Germline assignment: CDR1 WSHSY and CDR2 SAAADI. The DNA for the CDR3 is TGCGCCAGTAGCGGAGATTCCTACGAGCAGTACTTC. This sequence encodes CASSGDSYEQYF.

This sequence joins TRBV28 and TRBJ2-3; TRBD1 matches 9 bases. The CDR3 length is 17 residues. V dropped 4 bases and J dropped 2; count of bases not matched to a gene: 10. CDR1 is MDHEN, CDR2 SYDVKM, per germline. The CDR3 DNA sequence: TGTGCCAGCAGTTACTCGGCTGGGACAGGGATCACAGATACGCAGTATTTT. Translation: CASSYSAGTGITDTQYF.

The chain employs TRBV28 and TRBJ1-2; TRBD1 agrees at 7 bases. V gave up 6 bases and J gave up 4 bases; unmatched junction bases: 2. CDR1 is MDHEN, CDR2 SYDVKM, per germline. The CDR3 is made up of 12 amino acids. The CDR3 loop is CASSRDSYGYTF. In nucleotides, the CDR3 is TGTGCCAGCAGCCGGGACAGCTATGGCTACACCTTC.

This sequence joins TRBV5-5 and TRBJ2-3; the D gene is possibly TRBD2 (5 bases). The V end lost 0 bases, the J end lost 2 bases, and 7 bases lay between the germline ends. CDR3 length equals 14 residues. Germline CDR1 and CDR2: SGHKS and YYEKEE (reference sequence). The CDR3 loop reads CASSLAGITDTQYF. DNA of the CDR3: TGTGCCAGCAGCTTGGCGGGGATCACAGATACGCAGTATTTT. The entire variable domain, with the rest obtained from reference TRBV5-5 and TRBJ2-3, is as follows: DAGVTQSPTHLIKTRGQQVTLRCSPISGHKSVSWYQQVLGQGPQFIFQYYEKEERGRGNFPDRFSARQFPNYSSELNVNALLLGDSALYLCASSLAGITDTQYFGPGTRLTVL.

The genes are TRBV4-2 and TRBJ2-3; perhaps TRBD2 as D (6 bases). Looked up from germline, CDR1 is LGHNA and CDR2 is YNFKEQ. The V end lost 7 bases, the J end lost 1 base, and 15 bases lay between the germline ends. The length of the CDR3 is 15 residues. The CDR3 sequence: CASNYGLPGTDTQYF. For the CDR3, the DNA is TGTGCCAGCAACTATGGACTACCGGGCACAGATACGCAGTATTTT.

The chain is built from TRBV29-1 and TRBJ2-1; 16 bases are shared with TRBD2. The V segment lost 6 bases and the J segment 2 bases; nucleotides outside the gene matches: 7. CDR3 length: 17 amino acids. CDR1 and CDR2 (germline): SQVTM, ANQGSEA. The CDR3 sequence: CSVEGLAGGPTYNEQFF. DNA of the CDR3: TGCAGCGTAGAGGGACTAGCGGGAGGGCCGACCTACAATGAGCAGTTCTTC.

This rearrangement joins TRBV7-9 to TRBJ2-1; the D gene is possibly TRBD1 (5 bases). The CDR3 is 14 amino acids. Trimming shortened V by 7 bases and J by 3 bases, and 13 bases separated the two germline ends. The germline gives CDR1 SEHNR, CDR2 FQNEAQ (reference sequence). CDR3 amino acids: CASKGEGRYNEQFF. The CDR3 region has the DNA TGTGCCAGCAAAGGGGAAGGGCGCTACAATGAGCAGTTCTTC.

The chain employs TRBV28 and TRBJ2-7; D remains unclear. The CDR3 is 12 amino acids. Germline CDR1 MDHEN, CDR2 SYDVKM. With 6 bases removed from V and 2 bases from J, the gap between germline ends came to 8 bases. CDR3 residues: CASSHQAYEQYF. CDR3 sequence (DNA): TGTGCCAGCAGCCACCAGGCCTACGAGCAGTACTTC. Full variable domain (remainder filled in from reference TRBV28 and TRBJ2-7): DVKVTQSSRYLVKRTGEKVFLECVQDMDHENMFWYRQDPGLGLRLIYFSYDVKMKEKGDIPEGYSVSREKKERFSLILESASTNQTSMYLCASSHQAYEQYFGPGTRLTVT.

The chain employs TRBV2 and TRBJ2-7; the match to TRBD1 covers 9 bases. V trimming: 6 bases; J trimming: 6 bases; junction bases outside the gene matches: 12. CDR1 is SNHLY and CDR2 is FYNNEI in the germline V gene. This CDR3 contains 15 residues. The CDR3 reads CASRWTGTGQSEQYF. CDR3 nucleotides: TGTGCCAGCAGATGGACCGGGACAGGGCAGAGCGAGCAGTACTTC.

V and J are TRBV30 and TRBJ1-4; 8 bases align to TRBD1. Per the germline V gene, CDR1 is GTSNPN and CDR2 is SVGIG (reference sequence). The CDR3 contains 15 residues. The J segment lost 8 bases and the V segment lost 2 bases, leaving 10 bases of the junction unmatched. The CDR3 sequence is CAWSPTTGEVEKLFF. The CDR3 DNA is TGTGCCTGGAGTCCCACGACAGGGGAGGTGGAAAAACTGTTTTTT.

The V call is TRBV7-6, the J call TRBJ1-1; a weak D match, TRBD1 (5 bases). This CDR3 has 13 amino acids. The germline gives CDR1 SGHVS, CDR2 FNYEAQ. Trimming took off 5 bases at V and 4 bases at J, with 11 bases between the two ends. The CDR3 coding sequence is TGTGCCAGCAGCCTGCCGGGGGGCACTGAAGCTTTCTTT. Its protein is CASSLPGGTEAFF.

This chain connects TRBV25-1 to TRBJ1-6; weak D call: TRBD1 (5 bases). The CDR3 runs 14 residues. The V end lost 4 bases, the J end lost 7 bases, and 11 bases lay between the germline ends. The germline V gene encodes CDR1 MGHDK and CDR2 SYGVNS. The DNA of the CDR3 is TGTGCCAGCAGTGGCAGGGCCGGGAATTCACCCCTCCACTTT. It codes for CASSGRAGNSPLHF.

The rearrangement joins TRBV6-4 to TRBJ1-6, with 7 bases lining up with TRBD1. Germline-derived CDR1 and CDR2 are MRHNA and SNTAGT. This CDR3 comprises 16 residues. V lost 6 bases, J lost 3 bases, and 8 bases stayed unmatched. The CDR3 DNA is TGTGCCAGCAGACGGACAGGCGGGATCTATAATTCACCCCTCCACTTT. It translates to CASRRTGGIYNSPLHF.

Here the CDR3 DNA reads TGTGCCAGCAGTCACAGGGGTGGTGGTCAGCCCCAGCATTTT. Translation: CASSHRGGGQPQHF. V is TRBV6-6 and J is TRBJ1-5, with 7 bases fitting TRBD1. This CDR3 has 14 residues. V gave up 5 bases and J gave up 6 bases; unmatched junction bases: 7. Germline CDR1 and CDR2: MNHNY and SVGAGI (reference sequence).

V gene TRBV9 combines with J gene TRBJ2-2; TRBD2 matches 8 bases. This CDR3 has 15 amino acids. Germline V gene sequence: CDR1 SGDLS, CDR2 YYNGEE. V dropped 0 bases and J dropped 3; count of bases not matched to a gene: 1. The chain's CDR3 is CASSVAGGDTGELFF. Written as DNA, the CDR3 is TGTGCCAGCAGCGTAGCGGGAGGGGACACCGGGGAGCTGTTTTTT. The whole variable domain, filled in from reference TRBV9 and TRBJ2-2, reads DSGVTQTPKHLITATGQRVTLRCSPRSGDLSVYWYQQSLDQGLQFLIQYYNGEERAKGNILERFSAQQFPDLHSELNLSSLELGDSALYFCASSVAGGDTGELFFGEGSRLTVL.

CDR3 amino acids: CASAGQGSNYGYTF. The CDR3 DNA reads as TGTGCCAGCGCGGGACAGGGCTCTAACTATGGCTACACCTTC. The chain couples TRBV9 to TRBJ1-2; 9 nucleotides align to TRBD1. The CDR3 loop spans 14 amino acids. Trimming cost V 7 bases and J 0 bases; bases outside gene matches: 4. The V gene's germline CDR1 is SGDLS and CDR2 YYNGEE.

This rearrangement joins TRBV9 to TRBJ2-2, with 14 bases matching TRBD2. The CDR3 has 16 residues. Germline lookup yields CDR1 SGDLS and CDR2 YYNGEE. The V segment lost 2 bases and the J segment 8 bases; nucleotides outside the gene matches: 5. The CDR3: CASSVGLAGGSGELFF. The CDR3 DNA follows: TGTGCCAGCAGCGTCGGACTAGCGGGAGGATCGGGGGAGCTGTTTTTT.

The rearrangement joins TRBV4-3 to TRBJ1-2; D may be TRBD1 (5 bases). Per the germline V gene, CDR1 is LGHNA and CDR2 is YSLEER. This CDR3 has 14 amino acids. Trimming took off 0 bases at V and 0 bases at J, with 5 bases between the two ends. DNA for the CDR3: TGCGCCAGCAGCCAAGAGGACACTAACTATGGCTACACCTTC. Its protein is CASSQEDTNYGYTF.

This clone was found once. This rearrangement joins TRBV7-6 to TRBJ2-5, with 7 nucleotides matching TRBD1. With the DNA end fitting TRBJ2-7 better, the J assignment may be wrong. The germline gives CDR1 SGHVS, CDR2 FNYEAQ. The length of the CDR3 is 17 residues. For the CDR3, the DNA is TGTGCCAGCAGCTTAGGTTACGCGGACAGGAATCACTACGAGCAGTACTTC. Encoded protein: CASSLGYADRNHYEQYF.

The chain carries TRBV6-1 and TRBJ2-7; 7 positions match TRBD1. The CDR3 has 13 amino acids. V was pared by 6 bases and J by 3 bases, with 5 bases of the junction left unmatched. Germline CDR1 MNHNS, CDR2 SASEGT. CDR3 amino acids: CASSRDSIYEQYF. The DNA of the CDR3 is TGTGCCAGCAGCAGGGACAGTATCTACGAGCAGTACTTC.

The rearrangement uses TRBV4-3 and TRBJ1-1; a possible D gene is TRBD1 (5 bases). The V gene lost 4 bases and the J gene lost 1 base, with 10 bases spanning the gap. The CDR3 is made up of 14 amino acids. Germline CDR1 is LGHNA and CDR2 is YSLEER. This CDR3 reads CASSLDTTNTEAFF. CDR3 DNA sequence: TGCGCCAGCAGCCTGGACACCACGAACACTGAAGCTTTCTTT.

The chain joins TRBV29-1 to TRBJ2-1, with D tentatively TRBD1 (5 bases). Per germline, CDR1 SQVTM and CDR2 ANQGSEA. V was clipped by 5 bases and J by 4 bases, with 15 bases between them. The length of the CDR3 is 14 residues. CDR3 DNA: TGCAGCGTTCCCCCGTGGGCAGGGTACAATGAGCAGTTCTTC. Its translation is CSVPPWAGYNEQFF.

This clone came up a few times. The chain is built from TRBV6-6 and TRBJ1-6, with TRBD1 matching over 7 bases. Germline trimming cut 5 bases from V and 9 bases from J; bases unmatched to any gene: 7. Germline V gene sequence: CDR1 MNHNY, CDR2 SVGAGI (reference sequence). CDR3 length: 14 residues. CDR3 in DNA: TGTGCCAGCAGTCGACAGGGTTTAGGTTCACCCCTCCACTTT. Translated, it gives CASSRQGLGSPLHF.